A selection of T cell receptor beta chains follows, all from one sample in a study of OX40 agonist ivuxolimab in advanced cancers. The repertoire was sequenced with immunoSEQ multiplex PCR; TCRdb's copy has only in-frame clones and lacks some. The sample lists 70,000 or so clones; roughly 85% were seen once. The material was CD4+ or CD8+ T cells sorted from blood, obtained in a trial of the OX40 agonist ivuxolimab. The receptors stem from an adult with an advanced solid tumor such as melanoma, head and neck, liver or kidney cancer. Each CDR3 is given without its conserved first and last residue. Fields, in order: D gene, V gene, J gene, CDR3 protein. D genes are given only for firm matches.

>-|TRBV28|TRBJ2-1
ASRGSGTGYNEQF
>TRBD1|TRBV5-1|TRBJ1-3
ASSLRDRGSGNTIY
>TRBD1|TRBV30|TRBJ1-3
AWSVQGGQRN
>TRBD1|TRBV4-3|TRBJ1-2
ASSQDLDRATVSGYGYT
>TRBD1|TRBV6-6|TRBJ1-2
ASSSTGSGSYT
>-|TRBV7-3|TRBJ2-1
ASSLRDYNEQF
>TRBD1|TRBV7-8|TRBJ1-1
ASSLRDRVAEAF
>TRBD2|TRBV5-1|TRBJ2-3
ASSLSGLAGGGADTQY
>-|TRBV27|TRBJ1-2
ASSPADPNYGYT
>-|TRBV25-1|TRBJ2-2
ASSGLLGQNTGELF
>-|TRBV5-5|TRBJ2-7
ASSLAIGMGYEQY
>-|TRBV9|TRBJ1-2
ASSLSPGYGYT
>-|TRBV4-3|TRBJ1-1
ASSQGTGRLTEAF
>TRBD1|TRBV28|TRBJ2-7
ASRQRGGGYEQY
>-|TRBV21-1|TRBJ2-3
ASSKAGPRLVENTQY
>-|TRBV30|TRBJ2-7
AWSGGGPYEQY
>TRBD1|TRBV7-9|TRBJ2-4
ASSQGQKNIQY
>TRBD1|TRBV4-3|TRBJ1-2
ASSNRDSVAYGYT
>TRBD2|TRBV7-2|TRBJ2-5
ASSRGLAGARETQY
>-|TRBV19|TRBJ1-1
ASQGALKAF
>-|TRBV9|TRBJ2-2
ASSPRAIGAGELF
>-|TRBV28|TRBJ2-4
ASSSPTRGIGIQY
>-|TRBV7-8|TRBJ2-7
ASSPTGQTYEQY
>TRBD2|TRBV9|TRBJ2-1
ASSVESGRAEEQF
>TRBD2|TRBV18|TRBJ2-1
AASWGGGRGNEQF
>TRBD1|TRBV30|TRBJ1-1
AFTGDNGGVAF
>TRBD1|TRBV6-6|TRBJ1-1
ASRRQGADTEAF
>TRBD2|TRBV27|TRBJ2-5
ASSLGLAGRQETQY
>-|TRBV6-1|TRBJ2-2
ASSDPTRQGIGELF
>-|TRBV6-1|TRBJ1-2
ASRLGYGYT
>-|TRBV5-1|TRBJ2-5
ASSSDGVRIKETQY
>-|TRBV5-4|TRBJ2-7
ASSSSSSSYEQY
>TRBD1|TRBV6-4|TRBJ1-1
ARSYQGQEAF
>-|TRBV5-6|TRBJ1-2
ASSLVAGVGYYGYT
>-|TRBV29-1|TRBJ2-3
SVDVGTRADTQY
>TRBD1|TRBV11-2|TRBJ2-3
ASSLTGGAGTDTQY
>-|TRBV11-3|TRBJ1-5
ASSGGSMDNQPQH
>-|TRBV5-1|TRBJ2-7
ASSSGAGYEQY
>-|TRBV6-4|TRBJ1-1
ASSPTGATEAF
>-|TRBV9|TRBJ1-4
ASSETGDNEKLF
>-|TRBV7-2|TRBJ2-5
ASSLAGTRGKETQY
>-|TRBV4-1|TRBJ2-3
ASSQDHRTQY
>TRBD1|TRBV10-3|TRBJ1-1
AIRTGDTEAF
>-|TRBV29-1|TRBJ2-7
SVASEGDTYEQY
>-|TRBV23-1|TRBJ1-6
ASSPQGRRNSSPLH
>-|TRBV5-1|TRBJ2-5
ASSLGLVETQY
>-|TRBV6-6|TRBJ1-3
ASSRPGRGDGNTIY
>-|TRBV5-1|TRBJ2-6
ASSLVPSGANVLT
>-|TRBV5-8|TRBJ1-2
ASSPNYGYT
>-|TRBV10-3|TRBJ1-2
AISESGTINYGYT
>TRBD2|TRBV29-1|TRBJ2-1
SVVPRQGRTSGRNYNEQF
>TRBD2|TRBV11-2|TRBJ2-5
ASSLGLAGETQY
>-|TRBV5-1|TRBJ2-1
ASSLADQPYNEQF
>TRBD2|TRBV4-1|TRBJ2-1
ASSQDSPGLAGGLNEQF
>TRBD2|TRBV10-3|TRBJ2-2
AIRRTSGGPGELF
>-|TRBV2|TRBJ1-5
ASSENRDQPQH
>-|TRBV6-4|TRBJ2-3
ASSGAPHEAGAASTDTQY